This T cell receptor beta chain was recovered during a study of blood T cell repertoires in COVID-19. Study context: Samples of COVID-19 (acute and convalescent) were obtained from the United States, Italy and Spain.

CDR3 length equals 16 residues. The germline V gene encodes CDR1 SGDLS and CDR2 YYNGEE. V was trimmed by 3 bases and J by 10 bases, leaving 20 bases between them. Original analysis: Reference gene primer amplification yielded estimated nucleated cell counts. Sequenced by immunoSEQ multiplex PCR; TCRdb stores in-frame clones only, minus some. That table supplies the V and J calls and clone size; D and trimming were determined from the DNA. This sample has around 99,000 clones, with 79% found just once. The V and J genes are TRBV9 and TRBJ1-6, with D possibly being TRBD1 (5 bases). This TCR came from a woman older than 75 with active or convalescent COVID-19. Source material: peripheral blood. This CDR3 is CASSGSGSTVGSPLHF. The CDR3 nucleotides read TGTGCCAGCAGCGGGTCCGGCTCGACAGTCGGGTCACCCCTCCACTTT.